This T cell receptor (beta chain) derives from a study of blood T cells in healthy people across ages. Alongside a J-beta primer mix, a sample-barcoded 5' primer served in a second PCR lasting 7 to 11 cycles. TCRdb fed the 5' RACE reads into MiXCR, producing one record per CDR3 protein. There are hundreds of thousands of distinct CDR3 sequences in the sample; approximately 60% occur only once, and roughly 25% lies in the top ten. Germline values: CDR1 MDHEN, CDR2 SYDVKM. The CDR3 runs 14 residues. Trimming removed 6 bases from V and 0 bases from J; junction bases left unmatched: 4. As regards this clonotype: Its antigen remains unidentified.

Study-wide results and limits: Among T cells, TCR beta diversity per million cells dropped roughly linearly as age rose.

V and J are TRBV28 and TRBJ1-1; 7 bases agree with TRBD1. Sequenced input: blood. This TCR came from a man aged 35-49 years in good health. CDR3 region: CASSNRGMNTEAFF. DNA for the CDR3: TGTGCCAGCAGCAACAGGGGAATGAACACTGAAGCTTTCTTT.